This T cell receptor (beta chain) was captured in a study of blood T cell repertoires in COVID-19. Overall study context: From T cells, B-cell-depleted T cells, or PBMCs came the material, which was cDNA or gDNA.

Clones were read by immunoSEQ multiplex PCR, and TCRdb kept only the in-frame ones, dropping some. Of hundreds of thousands of clones in the sample, around nine tenths were seen once. Germline V gives CDR1 SGHTA, CDR2 FQGNSA. This CDR3 is 15 amino acids long. V trimming: 5 bases; J trimming: 4 bases; junction bases outside the gene matches: 7. This TCR derives from a woman aged 55-69 years in a cohort exposed to, infected with or recovered from COVID-19 (not recorded which). This chain joins TRBV7-2 and TRBJ2-2; TRBD2 matches 7 bases. Specimen: PBMCs or T cells enriched from blood (not recorded which). As DNA, the CDR3 is TGTGCCAGCAGCAGAGGCCTAGCGGTCACCGGGGAGCTGTTTTTT. Residues: CASSRGLAVTGELFF.